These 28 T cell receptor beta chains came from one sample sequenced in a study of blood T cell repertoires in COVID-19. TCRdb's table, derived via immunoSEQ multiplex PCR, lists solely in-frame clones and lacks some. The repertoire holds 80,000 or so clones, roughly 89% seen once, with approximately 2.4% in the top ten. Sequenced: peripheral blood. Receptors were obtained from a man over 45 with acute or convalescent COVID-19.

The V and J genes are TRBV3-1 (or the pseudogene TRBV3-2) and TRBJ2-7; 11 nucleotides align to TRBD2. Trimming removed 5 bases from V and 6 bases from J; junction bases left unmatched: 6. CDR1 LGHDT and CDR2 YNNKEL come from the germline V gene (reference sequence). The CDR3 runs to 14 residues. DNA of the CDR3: TGTGCCAGCAGCTCAACTAGCGGGAGTAGCGAGCAGTACTTC. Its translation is CASSSTSGSSEQYF.

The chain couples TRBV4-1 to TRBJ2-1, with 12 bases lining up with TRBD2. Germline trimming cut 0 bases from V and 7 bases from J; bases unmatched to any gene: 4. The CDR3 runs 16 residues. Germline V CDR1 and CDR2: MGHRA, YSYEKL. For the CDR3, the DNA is TGCGCCAGCAGCCAAGACCTAGCGGGGGGGCGGAATGAGCAGTTCTTC. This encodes CASSQDLAGGRNEQFF.

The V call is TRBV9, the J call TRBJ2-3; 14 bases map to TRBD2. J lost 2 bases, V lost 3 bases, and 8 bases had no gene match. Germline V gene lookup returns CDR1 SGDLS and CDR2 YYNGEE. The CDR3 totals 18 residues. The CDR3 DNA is TGTGCCAGCAGCGCCGGGACTAGCGGGGGTTATTACACAGATACGCAGTATTTT. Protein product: CASSAGTSGGYYTDTQYF.

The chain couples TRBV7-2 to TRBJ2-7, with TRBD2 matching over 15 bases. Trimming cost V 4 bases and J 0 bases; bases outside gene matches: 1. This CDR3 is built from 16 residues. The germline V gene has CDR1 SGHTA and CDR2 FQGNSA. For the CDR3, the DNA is TGTGCCAGCAGCTCGGGACTAGCGGGGGGCTCCTACGAGCAGTACGTC. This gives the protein CASSSGLAGGSYEQYV.

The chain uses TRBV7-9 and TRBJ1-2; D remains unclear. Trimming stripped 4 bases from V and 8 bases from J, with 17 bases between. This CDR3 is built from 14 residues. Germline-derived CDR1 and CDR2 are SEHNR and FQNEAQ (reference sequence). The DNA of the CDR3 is TGTGCCAGCAGCTCCCTCTCGGTGACAAGAGGCTACACCTTC. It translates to CASSSLSVTRGYTF.

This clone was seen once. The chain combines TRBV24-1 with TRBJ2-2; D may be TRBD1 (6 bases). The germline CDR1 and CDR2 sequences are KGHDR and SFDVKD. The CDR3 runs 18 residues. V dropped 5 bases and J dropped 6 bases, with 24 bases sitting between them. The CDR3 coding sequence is TGTGCCACCAGTGGGCGACAGGTGAAGGGTCGGATGTCCGGGGAGCTGTTTTTT. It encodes CATSGRQVKGRMSGELFF.

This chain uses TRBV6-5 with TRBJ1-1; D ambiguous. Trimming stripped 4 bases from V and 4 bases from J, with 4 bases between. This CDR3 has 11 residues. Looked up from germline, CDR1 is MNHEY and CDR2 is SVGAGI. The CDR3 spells CASSSGTEAFF. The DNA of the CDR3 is TGTGCCAGCAGTTCAGGCACTGAAGCTTTCTTT.

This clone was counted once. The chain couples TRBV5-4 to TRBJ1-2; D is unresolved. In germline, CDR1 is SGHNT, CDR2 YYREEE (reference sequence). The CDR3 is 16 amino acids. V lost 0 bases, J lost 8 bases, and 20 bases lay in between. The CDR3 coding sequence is TGTGCCAGCAGCTTGGCGGGAGTCTCGGCCGTGGGAGGCTACACCTTC. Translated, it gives CASSLAGVSAVGGYTF.

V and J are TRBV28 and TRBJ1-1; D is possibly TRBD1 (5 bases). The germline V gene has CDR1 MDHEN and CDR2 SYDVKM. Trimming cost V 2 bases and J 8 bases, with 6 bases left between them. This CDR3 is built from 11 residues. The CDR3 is CASSLTGEAFF. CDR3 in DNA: TGTGCCAGCAGTTTAACAGGAGAAGCTTTCTTT.

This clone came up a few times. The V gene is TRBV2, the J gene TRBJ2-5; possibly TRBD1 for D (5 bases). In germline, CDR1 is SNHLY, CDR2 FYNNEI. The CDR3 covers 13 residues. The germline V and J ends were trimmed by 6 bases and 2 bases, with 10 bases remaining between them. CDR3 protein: CASRDTRQETQYF. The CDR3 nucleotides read TGTGCCAGCAGGGACACCAGACAAGAGACCCAGTACTTC. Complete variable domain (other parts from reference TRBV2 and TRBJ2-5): EPEVTQTPSHQVTQMGQEVILRCVPISNHLYFYWYRQILGQKVEFLVSFYNNEISEKSEIFDDQFSVERPDGSNFTLKIRSTKLEDSAMYFCASRDTRQETQYFGPGTRLLVL.

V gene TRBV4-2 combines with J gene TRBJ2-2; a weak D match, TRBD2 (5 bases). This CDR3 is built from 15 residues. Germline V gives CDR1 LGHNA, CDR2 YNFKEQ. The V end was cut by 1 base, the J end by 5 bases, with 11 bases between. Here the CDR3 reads CASSQGAPGTGELFF. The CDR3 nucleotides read TGTGCCAGCAGCCAAGGGGCGCCGGGAACCGGGGAGCTGTTTTTT.

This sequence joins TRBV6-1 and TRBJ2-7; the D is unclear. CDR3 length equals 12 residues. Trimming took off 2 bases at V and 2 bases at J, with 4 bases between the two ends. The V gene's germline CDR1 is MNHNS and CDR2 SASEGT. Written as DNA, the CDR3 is TGTGCCAGCAGTGAATATACCTACGAGCAGTACTTC. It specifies CASSEYTYEQYF.

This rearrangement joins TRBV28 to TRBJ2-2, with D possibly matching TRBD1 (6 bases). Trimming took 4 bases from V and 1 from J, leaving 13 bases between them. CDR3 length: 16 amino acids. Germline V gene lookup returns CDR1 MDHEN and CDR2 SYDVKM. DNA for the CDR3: TGTGCCAGCAGTTCTAACAGGGTTGGGAACACCGGGGAGCTGTTTTTT. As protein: CASSSNRVGNTGELFF.

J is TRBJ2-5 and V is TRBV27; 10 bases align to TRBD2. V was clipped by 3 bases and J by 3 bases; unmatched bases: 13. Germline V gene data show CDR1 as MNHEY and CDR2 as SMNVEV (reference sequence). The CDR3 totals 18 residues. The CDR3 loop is CASSFSNRGLAYKETQYF. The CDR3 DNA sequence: TGTGCCAGCAGTTTCTCCAACCGGGGACTAGCGTATAAAGAGACCCAGTACTTC.

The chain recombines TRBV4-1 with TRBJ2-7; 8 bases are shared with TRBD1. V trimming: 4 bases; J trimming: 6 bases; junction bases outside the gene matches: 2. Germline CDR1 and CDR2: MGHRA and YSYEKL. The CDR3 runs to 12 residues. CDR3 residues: CASSPTGAEQYF. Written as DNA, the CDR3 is TGCGCCAGCAGCCCGACAGGGGCCGAGCAGTACTTC.

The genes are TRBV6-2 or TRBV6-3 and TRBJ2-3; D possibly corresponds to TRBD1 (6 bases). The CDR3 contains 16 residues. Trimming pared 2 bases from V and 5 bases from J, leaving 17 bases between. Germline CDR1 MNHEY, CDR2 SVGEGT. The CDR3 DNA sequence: TGTGCCAGCAGTTACCCCCTTACAGGGCGTAGAGATACGCAGTATTTT. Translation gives CASSYPLTGRRDTQYF.

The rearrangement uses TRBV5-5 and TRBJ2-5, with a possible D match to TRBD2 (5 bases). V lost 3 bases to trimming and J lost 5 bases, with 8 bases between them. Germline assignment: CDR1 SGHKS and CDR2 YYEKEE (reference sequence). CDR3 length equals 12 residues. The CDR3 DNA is TGTGCCAGCAGCTATTGGAGGGAGACCCAGTACTTC. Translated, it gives CASSYWRETQYF.

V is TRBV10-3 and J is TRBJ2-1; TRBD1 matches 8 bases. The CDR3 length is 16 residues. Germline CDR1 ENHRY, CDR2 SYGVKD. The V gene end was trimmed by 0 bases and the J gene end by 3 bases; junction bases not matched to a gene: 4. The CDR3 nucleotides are TGTGCCATCAGTGAGTCTGACAGGGGAGGCTACAATGAGCAGTTCTTC. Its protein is CAISESDRGGYNEQFF.

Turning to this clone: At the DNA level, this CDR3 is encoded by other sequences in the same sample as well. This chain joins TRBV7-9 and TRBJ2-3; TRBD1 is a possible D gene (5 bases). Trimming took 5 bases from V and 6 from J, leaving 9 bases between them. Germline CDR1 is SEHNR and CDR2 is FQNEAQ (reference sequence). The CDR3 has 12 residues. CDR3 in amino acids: CASSPGRDTQYF. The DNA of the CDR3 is TGTGCCAGCAGCCCAGGGCGGGATACGCAGTATTTT.

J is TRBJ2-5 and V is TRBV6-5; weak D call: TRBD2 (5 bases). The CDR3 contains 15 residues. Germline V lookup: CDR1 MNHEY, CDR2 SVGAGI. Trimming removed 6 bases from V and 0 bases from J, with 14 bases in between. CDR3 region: CASSRMEDYQETQYF. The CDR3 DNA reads TGTGCCAGCAGCCGAATGGAGGATTACCAAGAGACCCAGTACTTC.

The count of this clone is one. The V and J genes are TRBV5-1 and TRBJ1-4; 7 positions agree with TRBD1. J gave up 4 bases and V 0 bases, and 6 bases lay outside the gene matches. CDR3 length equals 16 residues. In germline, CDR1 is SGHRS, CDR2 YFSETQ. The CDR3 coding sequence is TGCGCCAGCAGCTTGGATGGGGGACAGAGTAATGAAAAACTGTTTTTT. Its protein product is CASSLDGGQSNEKLFF.

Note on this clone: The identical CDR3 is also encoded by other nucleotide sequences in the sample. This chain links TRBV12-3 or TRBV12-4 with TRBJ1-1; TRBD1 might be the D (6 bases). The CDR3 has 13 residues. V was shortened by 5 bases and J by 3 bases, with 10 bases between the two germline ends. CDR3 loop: CASSLYRDTEAFF. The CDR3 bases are TGTGCCAGCAGTCTTTACAGGGACACTGAAGCTTTCTTT.

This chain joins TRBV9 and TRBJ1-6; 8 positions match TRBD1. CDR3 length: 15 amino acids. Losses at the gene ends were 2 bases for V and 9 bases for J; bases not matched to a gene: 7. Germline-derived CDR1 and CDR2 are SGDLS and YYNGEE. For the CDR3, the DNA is TGTGCCAGCAGCGTGGGAACAGGGGGTAGTTCACCCCTCCACTTT. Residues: CASSVGTGGSSPLHF.

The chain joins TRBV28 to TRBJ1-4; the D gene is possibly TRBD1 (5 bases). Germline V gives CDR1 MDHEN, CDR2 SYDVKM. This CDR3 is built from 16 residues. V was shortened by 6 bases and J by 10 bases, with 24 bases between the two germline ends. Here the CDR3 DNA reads TGTGCCAGCAGCAGGATCCCCAGGGCCTTCGGGGGAAAACTGTTTTTT. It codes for CASSRIPRAFGGKLFF.

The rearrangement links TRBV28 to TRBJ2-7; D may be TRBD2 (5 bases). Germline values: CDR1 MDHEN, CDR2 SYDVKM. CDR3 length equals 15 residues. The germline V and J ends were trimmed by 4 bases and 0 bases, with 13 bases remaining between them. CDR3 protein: CASSSPGVSSYEQYV. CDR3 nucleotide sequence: TGTGCCAGCAGTTCCCCCGGGGTAAGCTCCTACGAGCAGTACGTC.

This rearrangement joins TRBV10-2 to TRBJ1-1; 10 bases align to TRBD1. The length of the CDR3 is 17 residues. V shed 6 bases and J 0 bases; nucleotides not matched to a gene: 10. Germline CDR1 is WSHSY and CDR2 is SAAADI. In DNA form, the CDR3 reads TGCGCCAGCAGCGATAGAGGGACAGGGGTTTTGAACACTGAAGCTTTCTTT. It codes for CASSDRGTGVLNTEAFF.

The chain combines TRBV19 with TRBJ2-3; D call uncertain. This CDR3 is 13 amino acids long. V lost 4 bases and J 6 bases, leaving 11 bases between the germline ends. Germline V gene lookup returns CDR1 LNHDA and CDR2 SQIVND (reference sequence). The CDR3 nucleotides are TGTGCCAGTAGTACAAGACAACTTGATACGCAGTATTTT. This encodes CASSTRQLDTQYF.

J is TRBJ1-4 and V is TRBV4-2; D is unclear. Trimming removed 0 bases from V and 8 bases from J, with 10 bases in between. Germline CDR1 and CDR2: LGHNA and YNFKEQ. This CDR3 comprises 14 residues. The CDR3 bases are TGTGCCAGCAGCCAAGAAAGTACGGGAGAAAAACTGTTTTTT. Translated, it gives CASSQESTGEKLFF.